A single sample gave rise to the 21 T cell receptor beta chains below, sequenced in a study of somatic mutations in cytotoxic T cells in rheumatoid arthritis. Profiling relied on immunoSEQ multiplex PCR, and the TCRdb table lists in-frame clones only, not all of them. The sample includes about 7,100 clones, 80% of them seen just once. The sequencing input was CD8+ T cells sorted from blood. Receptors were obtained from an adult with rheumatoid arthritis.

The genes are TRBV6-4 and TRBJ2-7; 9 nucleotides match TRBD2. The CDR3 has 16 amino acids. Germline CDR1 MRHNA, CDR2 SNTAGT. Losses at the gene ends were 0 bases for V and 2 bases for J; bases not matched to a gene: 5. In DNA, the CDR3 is TGTGCCAGCAGTGACTCGTGCGCTAGCGGGGCCTACGAGCAGTACGTC. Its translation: CASSDSCASGAYEQYV.

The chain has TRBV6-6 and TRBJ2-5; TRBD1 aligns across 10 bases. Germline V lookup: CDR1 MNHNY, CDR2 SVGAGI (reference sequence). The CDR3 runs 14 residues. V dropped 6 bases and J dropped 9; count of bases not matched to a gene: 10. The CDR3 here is CASSREPDRGPQYF. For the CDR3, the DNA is TGTGCCAGCAGCCGGGAACCCGACAGGGGGCCCCAGTACTTC.

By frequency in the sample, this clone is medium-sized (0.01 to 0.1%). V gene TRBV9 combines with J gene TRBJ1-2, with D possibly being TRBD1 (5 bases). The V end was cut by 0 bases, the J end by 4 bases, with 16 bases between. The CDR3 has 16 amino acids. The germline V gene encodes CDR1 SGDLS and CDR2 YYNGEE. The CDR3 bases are TGTGCCAGCAGCGTAGAAGGGTCGGACACTGGCTATGGCTACACCTTC. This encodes CASSVEGSDTGYGYTF.

This chain's CDR3 is CASSQDGAGREKLFF. CDR3 DNA: TGTGCCAGCAGTCAAGACGGGGCAGGGCGGGAAAAACTGTTTTTT. This chain joins TRBV28 and TRBJ1-4, with D possibly being TRBD1 (5 bases). This CDR3 has 15 amino acids. The V gene's germline CDR1 is MDHEN and CDR2 SYDVKM. Trimming stripped 5 bases from V and 8 bases from J, with 18 bases between.

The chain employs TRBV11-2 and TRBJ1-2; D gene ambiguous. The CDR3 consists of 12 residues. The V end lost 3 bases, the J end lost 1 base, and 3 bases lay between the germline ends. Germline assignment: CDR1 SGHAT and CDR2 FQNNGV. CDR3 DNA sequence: TGTGCCAGCAGCTTTGGTAACTATGGCTACACCTTC. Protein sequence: CASSFGNYGYTF.

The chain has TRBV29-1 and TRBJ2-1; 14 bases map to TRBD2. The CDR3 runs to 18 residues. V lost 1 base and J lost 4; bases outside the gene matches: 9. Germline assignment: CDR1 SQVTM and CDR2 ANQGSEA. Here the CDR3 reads CSVEGLAGGHTRYNEQFF. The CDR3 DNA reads TGCAGCGTTGAAGGACTAGCGGGGGGGCACACACGATACAATGAGCAGTTCTTC.

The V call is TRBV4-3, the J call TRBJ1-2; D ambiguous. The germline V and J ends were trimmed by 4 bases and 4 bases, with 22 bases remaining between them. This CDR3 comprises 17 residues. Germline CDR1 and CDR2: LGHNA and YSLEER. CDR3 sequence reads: CASSLLSGPPQVYGYTF. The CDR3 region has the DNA TGCGCCAGCAGCCTCCTCAGCGGGCCCCCTCAGGTCTATGGCTACACCTTC.

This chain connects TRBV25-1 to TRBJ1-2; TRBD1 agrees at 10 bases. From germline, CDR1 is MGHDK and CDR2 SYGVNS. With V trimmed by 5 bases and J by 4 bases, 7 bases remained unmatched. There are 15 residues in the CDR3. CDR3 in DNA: TGTGCCAGCAGTACGACAGGGGGCCTCTTCTATGGCTACACCTTC. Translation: CASSTTGGLFYGYTF.

CDR3 in DNA: TGTGCCATCAGTGAGACAGGGCATGGCTACACCTTC. Protein sequence: CAISETGHGYTF. The chain carries TRBV10-3 and TRBJ1-2; D may be TRBD1 (6 bases). Deletions cut 2 bases from V and 6 bases from J, with 7 bases between. CDR1 and CDR2 (germline): ENHRY, SYGVKD. The CDR3 runs 12 residues.

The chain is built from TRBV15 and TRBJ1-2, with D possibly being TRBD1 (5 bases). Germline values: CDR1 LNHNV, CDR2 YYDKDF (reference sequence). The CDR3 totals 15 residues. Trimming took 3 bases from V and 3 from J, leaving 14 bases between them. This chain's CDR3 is CATSRKGKEHYGYTF. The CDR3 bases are TGTGCCACCAGCAGGAAGGGGAAGGAGCACTATGGCTACACCTTC.

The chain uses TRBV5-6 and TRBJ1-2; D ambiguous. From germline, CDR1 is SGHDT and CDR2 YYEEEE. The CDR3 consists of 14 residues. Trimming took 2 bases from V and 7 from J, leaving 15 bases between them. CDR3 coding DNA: TGTGCCAGCAGCTTACTTAAGGTAGAGGGTGGCTACACCTTC. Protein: CASSLLKVEGGYTF.

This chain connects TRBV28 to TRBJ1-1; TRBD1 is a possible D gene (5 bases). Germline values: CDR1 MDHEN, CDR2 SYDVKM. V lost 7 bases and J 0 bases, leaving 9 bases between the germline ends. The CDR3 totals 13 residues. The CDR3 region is CASMGTMNTEAFF. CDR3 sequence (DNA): TGTGCCAGCATGGGGACCATGAACACTGAAGCTTTCTTT.

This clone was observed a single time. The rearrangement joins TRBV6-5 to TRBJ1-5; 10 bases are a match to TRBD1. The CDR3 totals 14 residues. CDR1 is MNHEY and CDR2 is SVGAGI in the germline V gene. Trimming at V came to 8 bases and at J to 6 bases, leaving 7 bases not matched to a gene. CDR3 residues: CASRGTGEFQPQHF. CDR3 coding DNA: TGTGCCAGCCGGGGGACAGGGGAGTTTCAGCCCCAGCATTTT.

CDR3 coding DNA: TGTGCCAGCAGTGAAGGTCTGATCCCAGCCGGGGATACGCAGTATTTT. Protein: CASSEGLIPAGDTQYF. The chain carries TRBV2 and TRBJ2-3; no reliable D call. From germline, CDR1 is SNHLY and CDR2 FYNNEI. V lost 1 base and J lost 6, with 17 bases in between. The CDR3 loop spans 16 amino acids.

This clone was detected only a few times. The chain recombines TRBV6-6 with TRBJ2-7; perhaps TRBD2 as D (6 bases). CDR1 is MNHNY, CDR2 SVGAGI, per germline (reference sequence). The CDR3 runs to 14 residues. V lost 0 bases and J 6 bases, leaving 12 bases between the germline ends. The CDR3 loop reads CASSYSRGGGEQYF. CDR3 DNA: TGTGCCAGCAGTTACTCGCGGGGTGGGGGCGAGCAGTACTTC.

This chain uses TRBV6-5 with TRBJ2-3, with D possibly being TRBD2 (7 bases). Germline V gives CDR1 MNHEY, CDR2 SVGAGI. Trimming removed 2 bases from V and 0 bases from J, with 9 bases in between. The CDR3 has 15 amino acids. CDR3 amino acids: CASSYRGASTDTQYF. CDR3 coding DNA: TGTGCCAGCAGTTACCGGGGGGCTAGCACAGATACGCAGTATTTT.

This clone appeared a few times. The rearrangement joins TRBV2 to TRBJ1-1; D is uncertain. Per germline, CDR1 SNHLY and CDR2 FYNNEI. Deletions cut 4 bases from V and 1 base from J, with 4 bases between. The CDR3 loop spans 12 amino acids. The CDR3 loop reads CASSVGNTEAFF. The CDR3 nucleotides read TGTGCCAGCAGTGTAGGGAACACTGAAGCTTTCTTT.

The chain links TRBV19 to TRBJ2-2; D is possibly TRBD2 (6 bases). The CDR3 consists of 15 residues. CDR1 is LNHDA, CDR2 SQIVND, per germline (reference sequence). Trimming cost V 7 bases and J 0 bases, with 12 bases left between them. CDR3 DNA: TGTGCCAGTACCCGGGGGATTGCGAACACCGGGGAGCTGTTTTTT. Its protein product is CASTRGIANTGELFF.

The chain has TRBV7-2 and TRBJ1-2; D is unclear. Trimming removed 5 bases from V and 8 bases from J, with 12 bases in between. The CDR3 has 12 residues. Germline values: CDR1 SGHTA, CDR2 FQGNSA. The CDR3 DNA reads TGTGCCAGCAGCACCGTGGTGAGCGGCTACACCTTC. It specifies CASSTVVSGYTF.

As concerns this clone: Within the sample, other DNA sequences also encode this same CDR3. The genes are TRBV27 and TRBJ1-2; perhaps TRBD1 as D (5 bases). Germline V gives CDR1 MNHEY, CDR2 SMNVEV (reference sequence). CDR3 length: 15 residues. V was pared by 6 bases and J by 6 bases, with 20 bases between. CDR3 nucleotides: TGTGCCAGCAGCCTTCGGTGGGGGTGGGCGAATGGCTACACCTTC. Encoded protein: CASSLRWGWANGYTF.

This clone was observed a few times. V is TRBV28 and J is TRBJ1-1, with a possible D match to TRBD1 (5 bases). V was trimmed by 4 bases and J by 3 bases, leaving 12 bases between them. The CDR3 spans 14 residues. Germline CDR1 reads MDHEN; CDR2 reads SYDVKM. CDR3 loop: CASSSGNLDTEAFF. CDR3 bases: TGTGCCAGCAGTTCAGGGAACTTAGACACTGAAGCTTTCTTT.